Sequencing of this T cell receptor (beta chain) was carried out in a study of resident and recirculating memory T cells in vitiligo. Study as a whole: Samples were epidermis from two lesional and two nonlesional sites, plus PBMCs. The samples were homogenized without cell sorting before genomic DNA extraction.

There are 17 residues in the CDR3. The V end was cut by 0 bases, the J end by 4 bases, with 16 bases between. CDR1 is SGHVS and CDR2 is FNYEAQ in the germline V gene. No vitiligo treatment was given during the prior three months. The protocol was immunoSEQ multiplex PCR, while the TCRdb copy is restricted to in-frame clones and leaves out a portion. This table has about 45,000 clones, 80% to 95% appearing once. V usage is TRBV7-6 and J usage is TRBJ2-1; TRBD1 is a possible D gene (6 bases). Sequenced input: blood. The TCR was taken from a male donor with vitiligo. The CDR3 loop is CASSLAPTGLRYNEQFF. In DNA form, the CDR3 reads TGTGCCAGCAGCTTAGCGCCGACAGGCCTCAGATACAATGAGCAGTTCTTC. Drawing the rest from reference TRBV7-6 and TRBJ2-1, the complete variable domain is GAGVSQSPRYKVTKRGQDVALRCDPISGHVSLYWYRQALGQGPEFLTYFNYEAQQDKSGLPNDRFSAERPEGSISTLTIQRTEQRDSAMYRCASSLAPTGLRYNEQFFGPGTRLTVL.